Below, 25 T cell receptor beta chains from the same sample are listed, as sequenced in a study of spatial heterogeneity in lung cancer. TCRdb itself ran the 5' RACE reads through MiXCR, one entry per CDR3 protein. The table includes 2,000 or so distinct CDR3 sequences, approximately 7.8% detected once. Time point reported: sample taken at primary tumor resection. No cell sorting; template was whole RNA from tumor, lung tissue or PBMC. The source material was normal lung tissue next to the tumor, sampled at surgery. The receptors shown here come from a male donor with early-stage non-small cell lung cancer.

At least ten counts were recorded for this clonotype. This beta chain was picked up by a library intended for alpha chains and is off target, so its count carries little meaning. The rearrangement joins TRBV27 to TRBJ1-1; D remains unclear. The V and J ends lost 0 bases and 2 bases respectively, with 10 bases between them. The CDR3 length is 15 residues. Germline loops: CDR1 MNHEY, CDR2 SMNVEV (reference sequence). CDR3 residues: CASSLSRASNTEAFF. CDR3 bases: TGTGCCAGCAGTTTATCGAGGGCGAGTAACACTGAAGCTTTCTTT.

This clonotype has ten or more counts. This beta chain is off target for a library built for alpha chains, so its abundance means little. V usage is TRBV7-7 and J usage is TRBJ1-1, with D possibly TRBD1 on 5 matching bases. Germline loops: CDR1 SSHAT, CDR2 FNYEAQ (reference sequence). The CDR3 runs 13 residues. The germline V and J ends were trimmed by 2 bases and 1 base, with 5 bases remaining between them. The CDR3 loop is CASSLQGNTEAFF. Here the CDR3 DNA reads TGTGCCAGCAGCTTACAGGGGAACACTGAAGCTTTCTTT.

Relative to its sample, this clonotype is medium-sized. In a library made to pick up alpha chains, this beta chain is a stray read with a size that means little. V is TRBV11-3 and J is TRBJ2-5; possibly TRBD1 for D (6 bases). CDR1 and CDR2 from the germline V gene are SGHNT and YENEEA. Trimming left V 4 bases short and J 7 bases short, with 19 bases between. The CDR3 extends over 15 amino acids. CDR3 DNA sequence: TGTGCCAGCAGCTCGGGGCGGCAGGGGAAGGGGACCCAGTACTTC. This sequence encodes CASSSGRQGKGTQYF.

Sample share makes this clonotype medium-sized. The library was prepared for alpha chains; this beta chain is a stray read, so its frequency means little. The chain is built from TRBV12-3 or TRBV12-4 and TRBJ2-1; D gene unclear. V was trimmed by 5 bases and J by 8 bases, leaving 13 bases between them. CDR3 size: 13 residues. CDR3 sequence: CASSRGQPDEQFF. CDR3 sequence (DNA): TGTGCCAGCAGTCGCGGCCAGCCGGATGAGCAGTTCTTC.

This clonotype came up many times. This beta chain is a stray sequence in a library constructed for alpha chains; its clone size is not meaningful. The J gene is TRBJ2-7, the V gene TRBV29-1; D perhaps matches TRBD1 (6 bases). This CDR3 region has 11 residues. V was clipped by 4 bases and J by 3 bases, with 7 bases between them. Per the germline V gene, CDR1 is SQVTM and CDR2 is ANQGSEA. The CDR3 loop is CSVGDNYEQYF. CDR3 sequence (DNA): TGCAGCGTTGGGGACAACTACGAGCAGTACTTC.

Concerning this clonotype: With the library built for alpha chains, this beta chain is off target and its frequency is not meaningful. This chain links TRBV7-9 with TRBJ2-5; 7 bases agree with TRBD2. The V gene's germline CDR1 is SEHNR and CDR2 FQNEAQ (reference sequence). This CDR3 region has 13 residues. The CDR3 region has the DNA TGTGTCAACAGTCCGACTAGCAGACAGACCCAGTACTTC. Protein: CVNSPTSRQTQYF. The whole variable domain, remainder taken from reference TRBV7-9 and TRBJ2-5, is DTGVSQNPRHKITKRGQNVTFRCDPISEHNRLYWYRQTLGQGPEFLTYFQNEAQLEKSRLLSDRFSAERPKGSFSTLEIQRTEQGDSAMYLCVNSPTSRQTQYFGPGTRLLVL.

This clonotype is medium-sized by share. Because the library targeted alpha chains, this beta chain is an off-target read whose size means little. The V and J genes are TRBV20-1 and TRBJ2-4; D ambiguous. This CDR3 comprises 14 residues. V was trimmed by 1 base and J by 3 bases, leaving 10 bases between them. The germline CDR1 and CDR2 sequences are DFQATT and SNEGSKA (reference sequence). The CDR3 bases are TGCAGTGCTAGAGTGGTGGGTAGCAAAAACATTCAGTACTTC. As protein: CSARVVGSKNIQYF.

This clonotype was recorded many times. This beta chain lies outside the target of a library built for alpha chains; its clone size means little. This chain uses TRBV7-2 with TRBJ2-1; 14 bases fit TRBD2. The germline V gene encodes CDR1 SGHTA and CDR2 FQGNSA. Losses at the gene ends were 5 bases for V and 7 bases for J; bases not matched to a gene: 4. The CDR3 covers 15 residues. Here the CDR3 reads CASSQGLAGGNEQFF. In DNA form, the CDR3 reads TGTGCCAGCAGCCAAGGACTAGCGGGAGGTAATGAGCAGTTCTTC.

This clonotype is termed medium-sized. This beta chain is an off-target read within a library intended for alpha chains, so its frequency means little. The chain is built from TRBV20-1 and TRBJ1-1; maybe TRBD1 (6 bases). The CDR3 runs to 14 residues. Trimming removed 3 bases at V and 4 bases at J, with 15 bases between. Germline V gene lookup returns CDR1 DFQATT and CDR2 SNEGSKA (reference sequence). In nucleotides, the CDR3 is TGCAGTGCTAGGTGGAGGGGGGGAGGCACTGAAGCTTTCTTT. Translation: CSARWRGGGTEAFF.

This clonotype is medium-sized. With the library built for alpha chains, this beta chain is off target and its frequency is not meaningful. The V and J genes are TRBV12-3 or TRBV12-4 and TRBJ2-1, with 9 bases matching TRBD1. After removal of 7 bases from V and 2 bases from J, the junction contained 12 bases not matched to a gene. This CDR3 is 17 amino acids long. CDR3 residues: CASTPGQGHSAYNEQFF. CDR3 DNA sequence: TGTGCCAGCACCCCGGGACAGGGCCATAGCGCCTACAATGAGCAGTTCTTC.

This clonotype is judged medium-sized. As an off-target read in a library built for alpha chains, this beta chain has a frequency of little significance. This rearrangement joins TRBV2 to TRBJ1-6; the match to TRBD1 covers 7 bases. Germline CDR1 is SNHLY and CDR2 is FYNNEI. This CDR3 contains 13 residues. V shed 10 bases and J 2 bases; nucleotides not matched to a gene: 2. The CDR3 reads CATGGTYNSPLHF. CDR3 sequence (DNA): TGTGCCACAGGGGGAACCTATAATTCACCCCTCCACTTT.

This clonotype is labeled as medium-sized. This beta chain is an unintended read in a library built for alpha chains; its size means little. Here the CDR3 reads CASRLTSGGGELFF. In DNA form, the CDR3 reads TGCGCCAGCAGACTGACTAGCGGGGGTGGGGAGCTGTTTTTT. The chain has TRBV4-3 and TRBJ2-2; 12 bases are shared with TRBD2. The V gene end was trimmed by 6 bases and the J gene end by 8 bases; junction bases not matched to a gene: 4. The germline gives CDR1 LGHNA, CDR2 YSLEER. The CDR3 has 14 residues.

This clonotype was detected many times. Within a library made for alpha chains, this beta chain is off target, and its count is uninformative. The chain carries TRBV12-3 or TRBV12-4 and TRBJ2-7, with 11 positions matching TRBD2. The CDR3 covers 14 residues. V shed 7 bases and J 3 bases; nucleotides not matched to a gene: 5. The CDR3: CASKRLAGNYEQYF. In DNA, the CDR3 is TGTGCCAGCAAGAGACTAGCGGGAAACTACGAGCAGTACTTC.

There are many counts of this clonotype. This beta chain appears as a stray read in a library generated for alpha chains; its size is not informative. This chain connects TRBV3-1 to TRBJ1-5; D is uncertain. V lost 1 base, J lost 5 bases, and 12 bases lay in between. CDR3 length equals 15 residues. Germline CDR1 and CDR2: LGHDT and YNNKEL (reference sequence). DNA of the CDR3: TGTGCCAGCAGCCAAGGTAATCGGCCAGATCAGCCCCAGCATTTT. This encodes CASSQGNRPDQPQHF. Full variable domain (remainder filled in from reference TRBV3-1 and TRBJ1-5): DTAVSQTPKYLVTQMGNDKSIKCEQNLGHDTMYWYKQDSKKFLKIMFSYNNKELIINETVPNRFSPKSPDKAHLNLHINSLELGDSAVYFCASSQGNRPDQPQHFGDGTRLSIL.

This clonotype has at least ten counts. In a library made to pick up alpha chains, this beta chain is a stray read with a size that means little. CDR3 DNA: TGCGCCAGCAGCTCTGGGTCCTCCTACAATGAGCAGTTCTTC. It translates to CASSSGSSYNEQFF. V and J are TRBV5-1 and TRBJ2-1, with unresolved D. The V gene's germline CDR1 is SGHRS and CDR2 YFSETQ. This CDR3 has 14 residues. With 3 bases removed from V and 0 bases from J, the gap between germline ends came to 7 bases.

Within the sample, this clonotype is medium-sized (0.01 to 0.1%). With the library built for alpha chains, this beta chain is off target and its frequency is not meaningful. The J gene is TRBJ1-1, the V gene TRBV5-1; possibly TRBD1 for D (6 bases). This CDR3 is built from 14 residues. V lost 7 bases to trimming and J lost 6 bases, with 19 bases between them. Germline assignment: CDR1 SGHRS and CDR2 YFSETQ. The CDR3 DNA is TGCGCCAGCGGGGCGGGGGCCGAGGAGGCTGAAGCTTTCTTT. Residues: CASGAGAEEAEAFF. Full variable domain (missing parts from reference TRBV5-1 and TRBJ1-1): KAGVTQTPRYLIKTRGQQVTLSCSPISGHRSVSWYQQTPGQGLQFLFEYFSETQRNKGNFPGRFSGRQFSNSRSEMNVSTLELGDSALYLCASGAGAEEAEAFFGQGTRLTVV.

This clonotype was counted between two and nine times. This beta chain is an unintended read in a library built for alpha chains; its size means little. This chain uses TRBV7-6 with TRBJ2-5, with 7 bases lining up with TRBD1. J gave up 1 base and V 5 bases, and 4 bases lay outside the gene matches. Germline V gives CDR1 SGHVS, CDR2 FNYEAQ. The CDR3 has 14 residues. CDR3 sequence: CASSGQVFQETQYF. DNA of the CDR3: TGTGCCAGCAGCGGACAGGTATTCCAAGAGACCCAGTACTTC.

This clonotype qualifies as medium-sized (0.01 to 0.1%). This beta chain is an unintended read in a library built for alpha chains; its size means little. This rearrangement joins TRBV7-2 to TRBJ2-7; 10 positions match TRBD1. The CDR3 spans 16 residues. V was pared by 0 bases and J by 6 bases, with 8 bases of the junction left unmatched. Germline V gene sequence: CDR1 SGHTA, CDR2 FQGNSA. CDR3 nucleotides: TGTGCCAGCAGCTTAGCGCTGGGACAGGGGACGGGCGAGCAGTACTTC. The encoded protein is CASSLALGQGTGEQYF.

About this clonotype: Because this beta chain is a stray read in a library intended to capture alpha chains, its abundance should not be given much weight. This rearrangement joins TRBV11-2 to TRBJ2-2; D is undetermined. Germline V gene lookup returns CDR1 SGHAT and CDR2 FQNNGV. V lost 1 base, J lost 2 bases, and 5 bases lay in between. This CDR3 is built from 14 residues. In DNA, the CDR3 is TGTGCCAGCAGCTTAGTTGACAACACCGGGGAGCTGTTTTTT. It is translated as CASSLVDNTGELFF.

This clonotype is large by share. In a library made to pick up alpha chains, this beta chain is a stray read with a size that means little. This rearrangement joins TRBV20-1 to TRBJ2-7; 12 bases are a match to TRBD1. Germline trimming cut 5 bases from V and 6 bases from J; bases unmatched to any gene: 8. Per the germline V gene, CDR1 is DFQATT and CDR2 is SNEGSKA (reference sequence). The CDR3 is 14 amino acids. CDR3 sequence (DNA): TGCAGTGCTCCCCACCGGGACAGGGGGCTCGAGCAGTACTTC. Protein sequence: CSAPHRDRGLEQYF.

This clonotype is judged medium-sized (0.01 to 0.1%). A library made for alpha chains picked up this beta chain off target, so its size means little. The CDR3 DNA reads as TGCAGTGCTAGCACACCGGGACTAGCGGGAGGGGAGCAGTACTTC. This translates into CSASTPGLAGGEQYF. The V and J genes are TRBV20-1 and TRBJ2-7, with 16 bases aligning to TRBD2. The CDR3 is made up of 15 amino acids. V was pared by 3 bases and J by 7 bases, with 6 bases of the junction left unmatched. Germline CDR1 and CDR2: DFQATT and SNEGSKA (reference sequence).

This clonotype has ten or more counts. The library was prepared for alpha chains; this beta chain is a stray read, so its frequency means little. Here the CDR3 reads CASSPTSGRWETQYF. The CDR3 DNA follows: TGTGCCAGCAGCCCGACTAGCGGACGGTGGGAGACCCAGTACTTC. This chain uses TRBV27 with TRBJ2-5; 9 nucleotides line up with TRBD2. After removal of 6 bases from V and 5 bases from J, the junction contained 10 bases not matched to a gene. Germline lookup yields CDR1 MNHEY and CDR2 SMNVEV (reference sequence). This CDR3 comprises 15 residues.

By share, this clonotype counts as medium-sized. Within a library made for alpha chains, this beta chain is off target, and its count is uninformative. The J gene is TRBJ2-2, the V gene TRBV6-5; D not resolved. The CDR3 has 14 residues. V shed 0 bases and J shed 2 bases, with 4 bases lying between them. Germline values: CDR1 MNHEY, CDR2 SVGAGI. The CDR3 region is CASSYSPNTGELFF. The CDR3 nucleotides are TGTGCCAGCAGTTACTCCCCTAACACCGGGGAGCTGTTTTTT.

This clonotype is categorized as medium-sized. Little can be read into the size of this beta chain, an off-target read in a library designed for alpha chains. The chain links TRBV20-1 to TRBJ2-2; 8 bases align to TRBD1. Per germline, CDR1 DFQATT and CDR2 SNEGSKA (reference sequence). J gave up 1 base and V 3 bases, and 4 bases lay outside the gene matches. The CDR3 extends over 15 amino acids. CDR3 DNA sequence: TGCAGTGCTAGGGGGGACAGGAAGAACACCGGGGAGCTGTTTTTT. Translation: CSARGDRKNTGELFF.

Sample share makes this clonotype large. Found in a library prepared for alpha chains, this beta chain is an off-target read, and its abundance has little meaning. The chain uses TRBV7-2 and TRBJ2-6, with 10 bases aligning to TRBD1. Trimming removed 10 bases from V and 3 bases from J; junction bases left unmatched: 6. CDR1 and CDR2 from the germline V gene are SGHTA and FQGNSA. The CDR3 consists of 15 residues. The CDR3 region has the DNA TGTGCCAACGGAGGACAGGGGGTTGGGGCCAACGTCCTGACTTTC. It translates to CANGGQGVGANVLTF.